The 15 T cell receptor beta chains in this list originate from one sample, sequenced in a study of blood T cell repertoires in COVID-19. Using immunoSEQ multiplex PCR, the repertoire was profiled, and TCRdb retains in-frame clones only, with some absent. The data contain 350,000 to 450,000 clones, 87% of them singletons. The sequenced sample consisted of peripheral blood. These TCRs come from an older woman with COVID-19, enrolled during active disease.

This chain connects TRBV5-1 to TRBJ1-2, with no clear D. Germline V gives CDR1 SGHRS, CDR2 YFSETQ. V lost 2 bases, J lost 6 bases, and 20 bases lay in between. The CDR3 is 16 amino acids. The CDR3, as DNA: TGCGCCAGCAGCTTTACCCCCGGGAGCTATGGCGATGGCTACACCTTC. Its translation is CASSFTPGSYGDGYTF.

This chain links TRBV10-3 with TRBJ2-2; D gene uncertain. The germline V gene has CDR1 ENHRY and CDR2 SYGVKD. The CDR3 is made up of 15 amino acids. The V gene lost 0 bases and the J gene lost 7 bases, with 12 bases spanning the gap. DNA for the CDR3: TGTGCCATCAGTGAGTCGAGGCAGCCCGTCGGGGAGCTGTTTTTT. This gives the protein CAISESRQPVGELFF.

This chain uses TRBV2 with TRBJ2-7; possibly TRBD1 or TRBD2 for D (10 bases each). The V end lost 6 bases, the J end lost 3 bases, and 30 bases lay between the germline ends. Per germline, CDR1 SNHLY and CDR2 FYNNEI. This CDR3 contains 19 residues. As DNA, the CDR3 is TGTGCCAGCAGGGTGCCCGGGACAGGGGACCTAGCGGGGGTCTACGAGCAGTACTTC. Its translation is CASRVPGTGDLAGVYEQYF. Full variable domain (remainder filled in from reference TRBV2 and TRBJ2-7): EPEVTQTPSHQVTQMGQEVILRCVPISNHLYFYWYRQILGQKVEFLVSFYNNEISEKSEIFDDQFSVERPDGSNFTLKIRSTKLEDSAMYFCASRVPGTGDLAGVYEQYFGPGTRLTVT.

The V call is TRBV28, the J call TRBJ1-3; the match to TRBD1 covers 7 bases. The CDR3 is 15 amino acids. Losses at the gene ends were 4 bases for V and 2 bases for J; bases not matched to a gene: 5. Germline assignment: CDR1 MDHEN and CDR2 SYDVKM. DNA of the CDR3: TGTGCCAGCAGTTCAACAGGGGAAGCTGGAAACACCATATATTTT. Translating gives CASSSTGEAGNTIYF.

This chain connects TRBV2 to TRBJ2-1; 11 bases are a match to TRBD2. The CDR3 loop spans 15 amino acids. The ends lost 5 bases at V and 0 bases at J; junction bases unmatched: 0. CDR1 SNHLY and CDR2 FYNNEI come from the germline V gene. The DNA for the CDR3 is TGTGCCAGCAGTCTAGCGGGGGGCTCCTACAATGAGCAGTTCTTC. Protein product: CASSLAGGSYNEQFF.

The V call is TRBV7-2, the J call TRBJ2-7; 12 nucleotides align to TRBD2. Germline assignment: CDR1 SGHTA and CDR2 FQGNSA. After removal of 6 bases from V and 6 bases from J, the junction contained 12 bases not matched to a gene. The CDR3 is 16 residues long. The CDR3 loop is CASSFSGTSGYLEQYF. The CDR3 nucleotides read TGTGCCAGCAGTTTTTCCGGGACTAGCGGGTATCTCGAGCAGTACTTC. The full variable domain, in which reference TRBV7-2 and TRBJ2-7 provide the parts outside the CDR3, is GAGVSQSPSNKVTEKGKDVELRCDPISGHTALYWYRQSLGQGLEFLIYFQGNSAPDKSGLPSDRFSAERTGGSVSTLTIQRTQQEDSAVYLCASSFSGTSGYLEQYFGPGTRLTVT.

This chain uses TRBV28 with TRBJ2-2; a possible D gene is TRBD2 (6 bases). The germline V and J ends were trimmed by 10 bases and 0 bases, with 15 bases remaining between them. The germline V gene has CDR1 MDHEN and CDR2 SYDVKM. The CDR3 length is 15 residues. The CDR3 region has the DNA TGTGCCATAATGGGATGGGGGGCGAACACCGGGGAGCTGTTTTTT. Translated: CAIMGWGANTGELFF.

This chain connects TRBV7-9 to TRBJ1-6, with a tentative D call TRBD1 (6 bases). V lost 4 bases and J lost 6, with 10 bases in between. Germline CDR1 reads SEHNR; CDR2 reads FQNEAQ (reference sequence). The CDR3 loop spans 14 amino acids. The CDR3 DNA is TGTGCCAGCAGCTACGGACAGACTAATTCACCCCTCCACTTT. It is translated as CASSYGQTNSPLHF.

The CDR3 loop reads CASSPRMRGVANTGELFF. As DNA, the CDR3 is TGTGCCAGCTCACCACGGATGCGGGGGGTCGCGAACACCGGGGAGCTGTTTTTT. V and J are TRBV18 and TRBJ2-2; 8 bases match TRBD2. V trimming: 1 base; J trimming: 0 bases; junction bases outside the gene matches: 7. Germline V gene data show CDR1 as KGHSH and CDR2 as LQKENI. CDR3 length: 18 amino acids.

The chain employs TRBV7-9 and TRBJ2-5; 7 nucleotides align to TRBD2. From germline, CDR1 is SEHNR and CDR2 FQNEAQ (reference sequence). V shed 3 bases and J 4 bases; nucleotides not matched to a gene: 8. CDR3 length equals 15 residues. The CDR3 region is CASSFFRREGETQYF. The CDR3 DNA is TGTGCCAGCAGCTTCTTCCGGAGGGAGGGAGAGACCCAGTACTTC. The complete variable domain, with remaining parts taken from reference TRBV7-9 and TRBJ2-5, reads DTGVSQNPRHKITKRGQNVTFRCDPISEHNRLYWYRQTLGQGPEFLTYFQNEAQLEKSRLLSDRFSAERPKGSFSTLEIQRTEQGDSAMYLCASSFFRREGETQYFGPGTRLLVL.

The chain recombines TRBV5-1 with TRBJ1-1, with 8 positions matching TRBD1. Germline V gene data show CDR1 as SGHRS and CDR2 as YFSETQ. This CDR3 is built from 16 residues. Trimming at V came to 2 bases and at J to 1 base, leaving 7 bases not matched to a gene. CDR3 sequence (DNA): TGCGCCAGCAGCTTTCTGGCTACAGGGGGGAACACTGAAGCTTTCTTT. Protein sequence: CASSFLATGGNTEAFF.

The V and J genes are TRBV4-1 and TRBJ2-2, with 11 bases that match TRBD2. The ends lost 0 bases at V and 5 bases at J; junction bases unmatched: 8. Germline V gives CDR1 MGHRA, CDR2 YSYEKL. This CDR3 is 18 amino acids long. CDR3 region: CASSQDGKLAGATGELFF. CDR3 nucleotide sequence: TGCGCCAGCAGCCAAGATGGGAAACTAGCGGGGGCAACCGGGGAGCTGTTTTTT.

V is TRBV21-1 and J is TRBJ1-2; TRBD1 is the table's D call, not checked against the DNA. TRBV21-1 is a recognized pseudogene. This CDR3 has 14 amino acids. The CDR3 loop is CARRGPGTGDGYTF. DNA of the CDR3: TGTGCCAGACGTGGCCCCGGGACAGGGGATGGCTACACCTTC.

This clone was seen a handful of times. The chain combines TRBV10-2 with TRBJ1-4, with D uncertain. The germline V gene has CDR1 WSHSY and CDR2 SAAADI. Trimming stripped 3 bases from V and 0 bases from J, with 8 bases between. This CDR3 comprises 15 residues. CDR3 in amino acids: CASSDSEPTNEKLFF. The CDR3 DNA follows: TGCGCCAGCAGTGATAGCGAGCCAACTAATGAAAAACTGTTTTTT.

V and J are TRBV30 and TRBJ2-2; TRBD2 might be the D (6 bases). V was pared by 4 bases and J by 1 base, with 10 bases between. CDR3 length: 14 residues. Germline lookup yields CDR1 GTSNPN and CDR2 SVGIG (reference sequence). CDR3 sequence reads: CAWKRGVNTGELFF. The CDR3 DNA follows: TGTGCCTGGAAGCGCGGGGTGAACACCGGGGAGCTGTTTTTT.